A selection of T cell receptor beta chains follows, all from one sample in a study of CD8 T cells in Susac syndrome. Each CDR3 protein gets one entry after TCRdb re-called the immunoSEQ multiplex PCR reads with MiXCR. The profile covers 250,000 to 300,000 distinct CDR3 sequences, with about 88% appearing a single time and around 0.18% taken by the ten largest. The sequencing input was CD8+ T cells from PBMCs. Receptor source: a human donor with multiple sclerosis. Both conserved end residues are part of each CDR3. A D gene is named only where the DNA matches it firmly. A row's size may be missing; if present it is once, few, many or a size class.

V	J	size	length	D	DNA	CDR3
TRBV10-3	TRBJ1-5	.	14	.	TGTGCCATCAGTGAGGCAGGAGGGGGACAGCCCCAGCATTTT	CAISEAGGGQPQHF
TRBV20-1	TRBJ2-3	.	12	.	TGCAGTGCCCTAACTATCCTAGATACGCAGTATTTT	CSALTILDTQYF
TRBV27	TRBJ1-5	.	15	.	TGTGCCAGCAGTTTATCCGGCTGGAGGGGTCAGCCCCAGCATTTT	CASSLSGWRGQPQHF
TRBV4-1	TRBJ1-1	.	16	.	TGCGCCAGCAGCCAAGATACAGGGTGGGGGAACACTGAAGCTTTCTTT	CASSQDTGWGNTEAFF
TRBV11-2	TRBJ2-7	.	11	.	TGTGCCAGCCAGGACGGTAACGAGCAGTACTTC	CASQDGNEQYF
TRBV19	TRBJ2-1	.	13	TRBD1	TGTGCCAGTGGACAGGGGGAAAACAATGAGCAGTTCTTC	CASGQGENNEQFF
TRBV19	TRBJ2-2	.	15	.	TGTGCCAGTAGTATTTGGGGCCGGGGCACCGGGGAGCTGTTTTTT	CASSIWGRGTGELFF
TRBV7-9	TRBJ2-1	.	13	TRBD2	TGTGCCAGCAGCCTTCGTAGCGGGGGTGTTAAGTTCTTC	CASSLRSGGVKFF
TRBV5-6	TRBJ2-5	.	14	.	TGTGCCAGCAGCTTTGGTTCGAGCATAGAGACCCAGTACTTC	CASSFGSSIETQYF
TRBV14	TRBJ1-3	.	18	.	TGTGCCAGCAGCCAAGAAAACCCCATTTGGACAGACATCGATGCCATATATTTT	CASSQENPIWTDIDAIYF
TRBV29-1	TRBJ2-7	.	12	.	TGCAGCGTTAGACATCCCGAGGGAGAGCAGTACTTC	CSVRHPEGEQYF
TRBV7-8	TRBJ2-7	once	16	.	TGTGCCAGCAGCTACACGACTCGGGACTCCGGGTACGAGCAGTACTTC	CASSYTTRDSGYEQYF
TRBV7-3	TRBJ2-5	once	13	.	TGTGCCAGCAGCTTTGGACAGCAAGAGACCCAGTACTTC	CASSFGQQETQYF
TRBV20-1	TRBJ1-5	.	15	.	TGCAGTGCTAGAGATTTGGGGGATAGCAATCAGCCCCAGCATTTT	CSARDLGDSNQPQHF
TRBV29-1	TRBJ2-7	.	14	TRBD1	TGCAGCGTTGAAGGCGGATCAACAGGGGTCGAGCAGTACTTC	CSVEGGSTGVEQYF
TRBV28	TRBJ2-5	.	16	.	TGTGCCAGCAGTTTTAGGTCCGTGGCCCCCCAGGTGTTTCAGTACTTC	CASSFRSVAPQVFQYF
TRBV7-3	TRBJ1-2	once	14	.	TGTGCCAGCAGCTTAATAGGGGCAGGGAGCGGCTACACCTTC	CASSLIGAGSGYTF
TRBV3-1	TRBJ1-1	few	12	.	TGTGCCAGCAGCCCCTTGGGTGCTGAAGCTTTCTTT	CASSPLGAEAFF
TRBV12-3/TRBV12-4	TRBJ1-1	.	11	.	TGTGCCACCCTCGGGACCCAGGGAGCTTTCTTT	CATLGTQGAFF
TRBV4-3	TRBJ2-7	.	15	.	TGCGCCAGCAGCCAAGCCTGGTTGGGAGACTACGAGCAGTACTTC	CASSQAWLGDYEQYF
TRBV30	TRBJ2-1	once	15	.	TGTGCCTGGAGTACGGGAGAAGTCACCTACAATGAGCAGTTCTTC	CAWSTGEVTYNEQFF
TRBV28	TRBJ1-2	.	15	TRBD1	TGTGCCAGCAGTTTAGAGGGACAGCTACACTATGGCTACACCTTC	CASSLEGQLHYGYTF
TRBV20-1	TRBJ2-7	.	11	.	TGCAGCTTGCTGCCGGCAGCCGAGCAGTACTTC	CSLLPAAEQYF
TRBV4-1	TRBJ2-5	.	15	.	TGCGCCAGCAGCCAAGCTCCGGGGACCGAAGAGACCCAGTACTTC	CASSQAPGTEETQYF
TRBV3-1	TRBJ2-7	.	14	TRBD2	TGTGCCAGCAGCCAGGGAGGGGTTACCTACGAGCAGTACTTC	CASSQGGVTYEQYF
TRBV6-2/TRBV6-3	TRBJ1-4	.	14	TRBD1	TGTGCCAGCAGTTCGGGGACAGACCCTGAAAAACTGTTTTTT	CASSSGTDPEKLFF
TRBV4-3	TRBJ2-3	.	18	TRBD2	TGCGCCAGCAGCCAAGAACAAACCGGGACTAGGGCCACAGATACGCAGTATTTT	CASSQEQTGTRATDTQYF
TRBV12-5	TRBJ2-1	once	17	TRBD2	TGTGCTAGTGGTTTGGTATCCGGGACTAGCGGTCTCAATGAGCAGTTCTTC	CASGLVSGTSGLNEQFF
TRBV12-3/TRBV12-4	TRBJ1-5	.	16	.	TGTGCCAGCAGTTTAGACGGGGTGCGAGGCAATCAGCCCCAGCATTTT	CASSLDGVRGNQPQHF
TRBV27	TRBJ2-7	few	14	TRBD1	TGTGCCAGCAGTTCAACAGGGGACGGCTACGAGCAGTACTTC	CASSSTGDGYEQYF
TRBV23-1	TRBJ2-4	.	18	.	TGCGCCAGCAGTCAATCCCCCCGGGGGGCCGCATCCCTAAACATTCAGTACTTC	CASSQSPRGAASLNIQYF
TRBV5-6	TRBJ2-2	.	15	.	TGTGCCAGCAGTCCAGACGTAACGAACACCGGGGAGCTGTTTTTT	CASSPDVTNTGELFF
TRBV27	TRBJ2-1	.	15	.	TGTGCCAGCAGTGCCCGTCCCCCTTCGTACAATGAGCAGTTCTTC	CASSARPPSYNEQFF
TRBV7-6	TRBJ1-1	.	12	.	TGTGCCAGCAGCGCTAATAGGGGGAAAGCTTTCTTT	CASSANRGKAFF
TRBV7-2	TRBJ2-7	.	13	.	TGTGCCAGCATCGGGGACACAACCTACGAGCAGTACTTC	CASIGDTTYEQYF
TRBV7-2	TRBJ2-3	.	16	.	TGTGCCAGCAGCCCGTGGACAGAGGCTAGCACAGATACGCAGTATTTT	CASSPWTEASTDTQYF
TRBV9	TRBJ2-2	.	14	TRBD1	TGTGCCAGCAGCACAGAACAGGGGCCCGGGGAGCTGTTTTTT	CASSTEQGPGELFF
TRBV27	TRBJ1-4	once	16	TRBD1	TGTGCCAGCAGTTTAAGTGCAGGGGGAAGGGGTGAAAAACTGTTTTTT	CASSLSAGGRGEKLFF
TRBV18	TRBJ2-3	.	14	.	TGTGCCAGCTCACCACCGACAAACACAGATACGCAGTATTTT	CASSPPTNTDTQYF
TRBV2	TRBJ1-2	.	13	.	TGTGCCAGCAGCCTCCCGCCCCAGGTCGGCTACACCTTC	CASSLPPQVGYTF
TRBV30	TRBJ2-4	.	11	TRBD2	TGTGCCTGGACTGGGGGGGGTATTCAGTACTTC	CAWTGGGIQYF
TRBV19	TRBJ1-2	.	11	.	TGTGCCAGTGGGGACGGCTATGGCTACACCTTC	CASGDGYGYTF
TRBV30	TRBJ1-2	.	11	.	TGTGCCTGGAGTGTAGCCGGGGGCTACACCTTC	CAWSVAGGYTF
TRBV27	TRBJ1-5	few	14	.	TGTGCCAGCAGTTTAGGTGGAAACAATCAGCCCCAGCATTTT	CASSLGGNNQPQHF
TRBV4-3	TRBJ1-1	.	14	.	TGCGCCAGCAGCCAAGATAGGGGGGCTTCGGGCGCTTTCTTT	CASSQDRGASGAFF
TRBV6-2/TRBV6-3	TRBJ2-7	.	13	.	TGTGCCAGCAGTTATTTAGCCTCCTACGAGCAGTACTTC	CASSYLASYEQYF
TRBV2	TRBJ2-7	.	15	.	TGTGCCAGCAGTGGGCGGGGACTGAACTCCTACGAGCAGTACTTC	CASSGRGLNSYEQYF
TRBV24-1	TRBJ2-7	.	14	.	TGTGCCACCAGTGACCCCCTTGCGGGCTACGAGCAGTACTTC	CATSDPLAGYEQYF
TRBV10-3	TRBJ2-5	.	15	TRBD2	TGTGCCATCAGTAACGGACTAGCGGATCAAGAGACCCAGTACTTC	CAISNGLADQETQYF
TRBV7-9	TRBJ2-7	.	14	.	TGTGCCAGCAGCTTAGCGAACGACCCCCACGAGCAGTACTTC	CASSLANDPHEQYF
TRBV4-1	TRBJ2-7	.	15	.	TGCGCCAGCAGCCAAATGACGGATGTTACCTACGAGCAGTACTTC	CASSQMTDVTYEQYF
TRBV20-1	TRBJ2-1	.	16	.	TGCAGTGCTAGAGCCCGGGACTCGGGGGAGGTGGGTGAGCAGTTCTTC	CSARARDSGEVGEQFF
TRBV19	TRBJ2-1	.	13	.	TGTGCCAGTAGTATTGGGCACCTCAATGAGCAGTTCTTC	CASSIGHLNEQFF
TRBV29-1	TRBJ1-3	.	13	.	TGCAGCGTTGAACATGGCTCTGGAAACACCATATATTTT	CSVEHGSGNTIYF
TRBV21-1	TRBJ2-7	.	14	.	TGTGCCAGCAGCCCCCAAGAGGTACCCTACGAGCAGTACTTC	CASSPQEVPYEQYF
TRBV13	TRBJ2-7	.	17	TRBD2	TGTGCCAGCAGCTCCACGACTAGCGGGAGGCAGCCCATCGAGCAGTACTTC	CASSSTTSGRQPIEQYF
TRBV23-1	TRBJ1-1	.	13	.	TGCGCCACCACGTACGGGGGAAGCGATGAAGCTTTCTTT	CATTYGGSDEAFF
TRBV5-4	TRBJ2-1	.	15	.	TGTGCCAGCATCTCGACCGGGGACTTGATGTCGTTAGAGTTCTTC	CASISTGDLMSLEFF
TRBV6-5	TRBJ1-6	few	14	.	TGTGCCAGCAGTTACTCTGGGGTTCATTCACCCCTCCACTTT	CASSYSGVHSPLHF
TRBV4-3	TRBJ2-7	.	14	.	TGCGCCAGCAGCCAAGACAGGGGCCGCTACGAGCAGTACTTC	CASSQDRGRYEQYF